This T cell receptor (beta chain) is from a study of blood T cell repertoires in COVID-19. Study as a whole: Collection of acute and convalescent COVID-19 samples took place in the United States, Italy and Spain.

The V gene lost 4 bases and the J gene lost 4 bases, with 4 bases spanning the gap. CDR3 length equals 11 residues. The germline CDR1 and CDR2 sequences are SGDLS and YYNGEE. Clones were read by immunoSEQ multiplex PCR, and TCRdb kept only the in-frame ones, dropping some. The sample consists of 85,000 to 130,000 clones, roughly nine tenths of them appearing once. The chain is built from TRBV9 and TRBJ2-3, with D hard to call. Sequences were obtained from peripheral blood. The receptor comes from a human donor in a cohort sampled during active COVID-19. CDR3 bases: TGTGCCAGCAGCTCCTCAGATACGCAGTATTTT. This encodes CASSSSDTQYF.